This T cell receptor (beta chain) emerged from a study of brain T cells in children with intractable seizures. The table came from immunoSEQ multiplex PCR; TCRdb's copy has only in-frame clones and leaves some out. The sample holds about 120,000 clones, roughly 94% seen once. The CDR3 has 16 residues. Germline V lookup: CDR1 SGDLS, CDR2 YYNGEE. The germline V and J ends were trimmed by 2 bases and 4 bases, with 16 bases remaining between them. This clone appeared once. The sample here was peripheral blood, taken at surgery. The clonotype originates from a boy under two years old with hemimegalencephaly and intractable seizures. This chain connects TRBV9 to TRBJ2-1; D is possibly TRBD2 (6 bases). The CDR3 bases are TGTGCCAGCAGCGTCGGACTATCCCAAGGGTACAATGAGCAGTTCTTC. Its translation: CASSVGLSQGYNEQFF.